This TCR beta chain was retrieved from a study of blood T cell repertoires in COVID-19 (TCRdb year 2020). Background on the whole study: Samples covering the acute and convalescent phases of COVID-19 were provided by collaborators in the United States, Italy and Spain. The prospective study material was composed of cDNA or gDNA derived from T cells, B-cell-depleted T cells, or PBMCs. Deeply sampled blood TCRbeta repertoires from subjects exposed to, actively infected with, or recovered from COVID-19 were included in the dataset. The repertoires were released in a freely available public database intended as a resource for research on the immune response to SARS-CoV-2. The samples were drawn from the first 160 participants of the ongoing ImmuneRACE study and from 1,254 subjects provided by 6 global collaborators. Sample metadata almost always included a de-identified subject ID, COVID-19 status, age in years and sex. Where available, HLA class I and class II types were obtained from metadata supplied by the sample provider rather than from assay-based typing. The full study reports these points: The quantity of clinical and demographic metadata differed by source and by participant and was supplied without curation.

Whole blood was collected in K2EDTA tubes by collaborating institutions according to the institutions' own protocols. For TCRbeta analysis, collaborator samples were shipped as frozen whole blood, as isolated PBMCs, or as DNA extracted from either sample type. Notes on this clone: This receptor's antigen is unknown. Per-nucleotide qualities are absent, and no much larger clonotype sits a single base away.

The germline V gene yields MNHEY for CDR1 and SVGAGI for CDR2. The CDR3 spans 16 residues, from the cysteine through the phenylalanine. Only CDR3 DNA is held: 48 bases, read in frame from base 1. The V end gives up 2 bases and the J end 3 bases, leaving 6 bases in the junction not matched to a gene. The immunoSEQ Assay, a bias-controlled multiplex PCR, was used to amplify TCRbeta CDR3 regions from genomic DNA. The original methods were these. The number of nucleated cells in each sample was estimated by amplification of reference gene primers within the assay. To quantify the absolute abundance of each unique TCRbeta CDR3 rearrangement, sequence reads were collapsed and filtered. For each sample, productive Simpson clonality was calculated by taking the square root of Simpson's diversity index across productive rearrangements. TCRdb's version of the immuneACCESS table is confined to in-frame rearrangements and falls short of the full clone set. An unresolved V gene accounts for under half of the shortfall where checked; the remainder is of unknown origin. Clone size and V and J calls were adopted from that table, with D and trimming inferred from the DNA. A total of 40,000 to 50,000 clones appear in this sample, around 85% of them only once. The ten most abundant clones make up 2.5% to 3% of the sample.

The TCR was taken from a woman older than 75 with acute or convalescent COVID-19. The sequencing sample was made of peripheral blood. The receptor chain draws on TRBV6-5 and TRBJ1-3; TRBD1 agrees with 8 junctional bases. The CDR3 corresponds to CASSYATGAGGNTIYF. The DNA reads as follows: TGTGCCAGCAGTTACGCGACAGGGGCAGGTGGAAACACCATATATTTT.